This T cell receptor beta chain was recorded in a study of T-cell memory formation after mild COVID-19. About the study: Across donors, TCR clusters were largely donor specific. General study results and limits: Clones that contracted clustered mainly in CM and EM if CD4+ and in EMRA if CD8+.

This clonotype was detected ten times or more. Its specificity is unknown. V dropped 0 bases and J dropped 0 bases, with 10 bases sitting between them. The germline gives CDR1 MGHRA, CDR2 YSYEKL. The length of the CDR3 is 16 residues. MiXCR was run by TCRdb on the 5' RACE reads, yielding one entry per CDR3 protein. The table shows about 240,000 distinct CDR3 sequences, with more than 8% occurring only once. This chain connects TRBV4-1 to TRBJ2-3; D is ambiguous. Sequences were obtained from PBMCs or a T cell subset sorted from them (not recorded which). The receptor comes from a man aged 18 to 35 who had mild COVID-19 (a few samples of this study predate the infection). Cell type and time point are not known. The CDR3, as DNA: TGCGCCAGCAGCCAAGAGGGCCACCCTAGCACAGATACGCAGTATTTT. Translated, it gives CASSQEGHPSTDTQYF.